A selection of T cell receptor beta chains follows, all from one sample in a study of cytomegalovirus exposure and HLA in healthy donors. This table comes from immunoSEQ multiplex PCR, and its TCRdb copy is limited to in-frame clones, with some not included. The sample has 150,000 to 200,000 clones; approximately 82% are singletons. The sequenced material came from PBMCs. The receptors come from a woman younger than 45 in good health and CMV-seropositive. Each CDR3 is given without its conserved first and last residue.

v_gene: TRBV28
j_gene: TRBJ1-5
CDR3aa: ASSPPRGVGDSQPQH

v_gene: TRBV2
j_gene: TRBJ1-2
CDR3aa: ASSGRDRGAYGYT

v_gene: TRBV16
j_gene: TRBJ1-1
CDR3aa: ASSQSRVRNTEAF

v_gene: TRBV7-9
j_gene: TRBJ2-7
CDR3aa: ASSLTNPDRDEQY

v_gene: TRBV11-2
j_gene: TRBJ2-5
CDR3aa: ASSLAGSGLAGAGTQY

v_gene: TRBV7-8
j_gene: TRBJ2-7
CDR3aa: ASSPTPPPTHEQY

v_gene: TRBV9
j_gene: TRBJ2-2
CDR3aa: ASSVAPAGAFLNTGELF

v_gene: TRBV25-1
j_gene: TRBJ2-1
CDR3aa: ASSEFPGQDEQF

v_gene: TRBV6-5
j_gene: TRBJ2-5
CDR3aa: ASTTGGGKETQY

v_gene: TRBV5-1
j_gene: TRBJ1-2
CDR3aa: ASSSGTSNYGYT

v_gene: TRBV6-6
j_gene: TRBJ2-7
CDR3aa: ASSYTSGTGAYEQY

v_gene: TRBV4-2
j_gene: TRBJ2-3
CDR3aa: ASSPQRGSTDTQY

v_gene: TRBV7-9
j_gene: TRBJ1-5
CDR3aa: ASSLGAGTPNQPQH

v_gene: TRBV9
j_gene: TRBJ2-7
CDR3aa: ASSLGGTGTYEQY

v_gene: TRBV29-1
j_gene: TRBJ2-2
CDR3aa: SVSVGAGGLVTGELF

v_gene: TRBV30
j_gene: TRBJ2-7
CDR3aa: AWSTGLADYEQY

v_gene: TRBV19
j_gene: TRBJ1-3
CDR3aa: ASTPGNSGNTIY

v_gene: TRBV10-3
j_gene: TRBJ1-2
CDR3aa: AISDVGGRVYGYT

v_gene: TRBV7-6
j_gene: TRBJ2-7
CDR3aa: ASSLGGGRGDEQY

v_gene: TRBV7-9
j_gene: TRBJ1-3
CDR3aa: ASSFSTSGNTIY

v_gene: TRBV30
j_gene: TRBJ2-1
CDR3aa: AWGPRTREQF

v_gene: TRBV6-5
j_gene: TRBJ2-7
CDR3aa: ASSYSAGRGPQQY

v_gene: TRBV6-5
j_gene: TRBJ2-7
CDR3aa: ASRTLNGLGEQY

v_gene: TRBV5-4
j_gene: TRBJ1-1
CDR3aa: ASRPQQGVNTEAF

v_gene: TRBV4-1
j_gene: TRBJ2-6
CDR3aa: ASSQTVRGRGTGANVLT

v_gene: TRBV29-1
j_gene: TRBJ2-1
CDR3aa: SVDRSAYNEQF

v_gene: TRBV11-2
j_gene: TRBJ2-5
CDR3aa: ASSLGTGLETQY

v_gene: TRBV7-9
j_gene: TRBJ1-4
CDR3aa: ATAKNGVAEKLF

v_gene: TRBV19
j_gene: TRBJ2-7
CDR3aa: ASSRREQQNEQY

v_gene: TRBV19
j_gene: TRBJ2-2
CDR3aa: ASRTRWGAGTGELF

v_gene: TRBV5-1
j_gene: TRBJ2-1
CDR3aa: ASRKGLARSYNEQF

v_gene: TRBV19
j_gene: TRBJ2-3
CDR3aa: ASSIISGRGTDTQY

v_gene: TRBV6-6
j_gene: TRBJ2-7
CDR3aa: ASSSGDRGHEQY

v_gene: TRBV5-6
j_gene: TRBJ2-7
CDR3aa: ASSLRRTSGSYEQY

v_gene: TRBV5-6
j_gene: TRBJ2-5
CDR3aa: ASSWDRGEGTQY

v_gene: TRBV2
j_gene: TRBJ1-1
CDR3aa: ASNRGLNTEAF

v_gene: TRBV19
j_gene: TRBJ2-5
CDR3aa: ASGLAVQETQY

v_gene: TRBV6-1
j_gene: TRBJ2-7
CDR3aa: ASSGGRGVSYEQY

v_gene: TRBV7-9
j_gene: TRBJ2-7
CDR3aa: ASSAGLAGVGEQY

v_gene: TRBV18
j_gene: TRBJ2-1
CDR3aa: ASSPQSAAYNEQF

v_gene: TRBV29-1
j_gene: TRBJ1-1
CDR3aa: SVGAAANTEAF

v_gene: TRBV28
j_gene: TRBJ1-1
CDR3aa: ASRNDRIKNTEAF

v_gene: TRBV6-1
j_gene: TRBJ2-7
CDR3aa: ASSELASGREQY

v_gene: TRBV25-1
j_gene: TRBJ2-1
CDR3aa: ASSGLAISEQF

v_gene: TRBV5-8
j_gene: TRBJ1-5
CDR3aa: ASSGGVGGFQPQH

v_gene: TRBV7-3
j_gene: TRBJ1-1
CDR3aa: ASAQNEAF

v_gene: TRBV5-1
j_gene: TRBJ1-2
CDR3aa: ASSWDRTNYGYT

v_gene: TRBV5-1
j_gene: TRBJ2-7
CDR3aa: ASSLGQVSYEQY

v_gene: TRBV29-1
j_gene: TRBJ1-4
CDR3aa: SVAGTGGVGEKLF